This TCR beta chain is from a study of technical replicates of blood from four donors. J gave up 3 bases and V 1 base, and 9 bases lay outside the gene matches. CDR3 length: 16 residues. From germline, CDR1 is SGHTA and CDR2 FQGNSA. Method: immunoSEQ multiplex PCR; TCRdb's copy keeps in-frame clones and lacks some. The sample has approximately 69,000 clones; approximately 88% are singletons. This clone was detected a few times. Input material: PBMCs. The sequence was obtained from a human donor in good health. Some clones in this sample may be carry-over from other donors' samples. The chain employs TRBV7-2 and TRBJ2-7; 7 bases are shared with TRBD2. The chain's CDR3 is CASSLESQRGDYEQYF. The CDR3 DNA sequence: TGTGCCAGCAGCTTAGAGTCGCAGCGGGGCGACTACGAGCAGTACTTC.